This TCR beta chain was recorded in a study of T cells in Graves' hyperthyroidism and ophthalmopathy. In the study overall: Peripheral blood was secured at the point of initial diagnosis, before any treatment.

RNA transcripts were the template for amplifying TCR beta CDR3 regions. First-round RT-PCR with HTBI primers amplified the TCR CDR3 region. TCRdb re-called the multiplex PCR reads through MiXCR, storing one row per CDR3 protein. The sample carries 550,000 to 700,000 distinct CDR3 sequences, about 15% recorded once. Study results and caveats: From stable hyperthyroidism, ophthalmopathy was set apart by a 13 V-J model.

At least ten counts were recorded for this clonotype. As yet, its antigen is unknown. Patients with ophthalmopathy all had a Clinical Activity Score of at least 3, a NOSPECS grade of at least 4 and duration under 3 months. About 10 ml fresh peripheral blood yielded the PBMCs. The germline gives CDR1 SGHAT, CDR2 FQDESV (reference sequence). The CDR3 contains 18 residues. The V end lost 5 bases, the J end lost 4 bases, and 26 bases lay between the germline ends. The material sequenced was blood. This sequence was found in a woman between 35 and 50 years old with Graves' ophthalmopathy. The chain carries TRBV11-1 and TRBJ2-5; maybe TRBD2 (7 bases). In nucleotides, the CDR3 is TGTGCCAGCAGCCCCCACGGGGGGACACTTGGTAGGGGAGAGACCCAGTACTTC. Protein sequence: CASSPHGGTLGRGETQYF.